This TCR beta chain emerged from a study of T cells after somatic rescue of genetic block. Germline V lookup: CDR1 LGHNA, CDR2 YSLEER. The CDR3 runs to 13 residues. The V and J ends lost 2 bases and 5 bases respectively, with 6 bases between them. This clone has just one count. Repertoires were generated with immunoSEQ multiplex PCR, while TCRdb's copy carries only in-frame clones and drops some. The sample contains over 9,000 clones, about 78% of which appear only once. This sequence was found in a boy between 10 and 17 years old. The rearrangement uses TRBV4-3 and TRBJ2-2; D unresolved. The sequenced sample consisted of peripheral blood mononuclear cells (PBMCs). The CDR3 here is CASSQRLTGELFF. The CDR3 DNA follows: TGCGCCAGCAGCCAACGCCTGACCGGGGAGCTGTTTTTT.